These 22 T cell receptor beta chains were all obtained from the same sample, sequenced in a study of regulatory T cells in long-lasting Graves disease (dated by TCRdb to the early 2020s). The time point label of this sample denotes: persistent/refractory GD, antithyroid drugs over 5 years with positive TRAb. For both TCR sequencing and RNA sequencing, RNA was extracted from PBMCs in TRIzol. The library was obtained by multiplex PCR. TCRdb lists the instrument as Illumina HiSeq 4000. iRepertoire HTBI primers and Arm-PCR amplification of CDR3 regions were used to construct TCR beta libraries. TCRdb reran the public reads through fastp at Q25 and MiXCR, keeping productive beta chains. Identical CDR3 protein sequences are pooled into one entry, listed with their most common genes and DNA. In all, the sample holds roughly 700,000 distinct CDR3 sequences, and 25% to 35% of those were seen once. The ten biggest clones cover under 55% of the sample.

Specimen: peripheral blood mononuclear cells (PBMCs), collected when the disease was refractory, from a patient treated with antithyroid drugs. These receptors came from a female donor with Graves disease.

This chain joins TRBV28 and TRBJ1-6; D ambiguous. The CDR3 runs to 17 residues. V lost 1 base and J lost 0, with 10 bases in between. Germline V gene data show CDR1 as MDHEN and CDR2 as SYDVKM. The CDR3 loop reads CASSLSWDSSYNSPLHF. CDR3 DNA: TGTGCCAGCAGTTTATCCTGGGATAGCTCCTATAATTCACCCCTCCACTTT.

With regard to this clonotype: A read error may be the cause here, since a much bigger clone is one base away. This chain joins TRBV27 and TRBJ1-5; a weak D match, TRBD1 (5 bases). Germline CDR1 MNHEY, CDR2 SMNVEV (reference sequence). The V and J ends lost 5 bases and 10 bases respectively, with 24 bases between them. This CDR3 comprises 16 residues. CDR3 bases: TGTGCCAGCAGTCTCTCGTGGGGGGACGGGGGGGAACCCCAGCATTTT. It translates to CASSLSWGDGGEPQHF.

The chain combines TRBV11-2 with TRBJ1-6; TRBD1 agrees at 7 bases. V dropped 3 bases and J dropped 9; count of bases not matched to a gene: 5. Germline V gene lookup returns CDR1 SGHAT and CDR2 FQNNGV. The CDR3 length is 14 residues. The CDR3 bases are TGTGCCAGCAGCTTCCGACAGGGTAGTTCACCCCTCCACTTT. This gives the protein CASSFRQGSSPLHF.

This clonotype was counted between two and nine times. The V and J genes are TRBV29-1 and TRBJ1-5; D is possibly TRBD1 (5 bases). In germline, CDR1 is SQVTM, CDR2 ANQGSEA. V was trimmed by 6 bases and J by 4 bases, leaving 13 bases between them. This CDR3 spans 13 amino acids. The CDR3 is CSVSQGRNQPQHF. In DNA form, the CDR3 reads TGCAGCGTCAGTCAGGGTAGGAATCAGCCCCAGCATTTT. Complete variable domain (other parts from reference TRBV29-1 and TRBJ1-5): SAVISQKPSRDICQRGTSLTIQCQVDSQVTMMFWYRQQPGQSLTLIATANQGSEATYESGFVIDKFPISRPNLTFSTLTVSNMSPEDSSIYLCSVSQGRNQPQHFGDGTRLSIL.

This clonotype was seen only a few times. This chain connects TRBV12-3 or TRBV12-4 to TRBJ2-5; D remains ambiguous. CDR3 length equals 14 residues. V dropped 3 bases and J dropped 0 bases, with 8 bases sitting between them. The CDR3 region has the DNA TGTGCCAGCAGTTTGGCTAGTCACCAAGAGACCCAGTACTTC. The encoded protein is CASSLASHQETQYF.

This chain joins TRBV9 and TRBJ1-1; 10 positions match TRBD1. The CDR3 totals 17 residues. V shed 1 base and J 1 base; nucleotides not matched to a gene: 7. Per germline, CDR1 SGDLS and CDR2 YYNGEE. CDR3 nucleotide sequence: TGTGCCAGCAGCGTAAACCGGGACAGGGGCGGGAACACTGAAGCTTTCTTT. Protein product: CASSVNRDRGGNTEAFF.

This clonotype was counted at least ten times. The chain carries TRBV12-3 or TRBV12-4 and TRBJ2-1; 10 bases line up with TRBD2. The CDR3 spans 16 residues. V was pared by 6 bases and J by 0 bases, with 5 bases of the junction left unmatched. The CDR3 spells CASRTTSGYSYNEQFF. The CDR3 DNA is TGTGCCAGCAGAACGACTAGCGGGTACTCCTACAATGAGCAGTTCTTC.

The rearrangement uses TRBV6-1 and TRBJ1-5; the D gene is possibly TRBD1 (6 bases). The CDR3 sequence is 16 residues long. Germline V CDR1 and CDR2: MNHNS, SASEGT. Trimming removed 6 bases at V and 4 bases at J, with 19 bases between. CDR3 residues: CASRGKGGLLNQPQHF. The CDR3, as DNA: TGTGCCAGCAGGGGGAAGGGGGGACTGCTGAATCAGCCCCAGCATTTT.

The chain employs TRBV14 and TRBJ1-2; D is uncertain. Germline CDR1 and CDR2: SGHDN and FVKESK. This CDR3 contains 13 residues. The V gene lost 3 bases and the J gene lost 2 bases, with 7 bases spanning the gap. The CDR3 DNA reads TGTGCCAGCAGCCAGCGACGGAACTATGGCTACACCTTC. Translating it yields CASSQRRNYGYTF.

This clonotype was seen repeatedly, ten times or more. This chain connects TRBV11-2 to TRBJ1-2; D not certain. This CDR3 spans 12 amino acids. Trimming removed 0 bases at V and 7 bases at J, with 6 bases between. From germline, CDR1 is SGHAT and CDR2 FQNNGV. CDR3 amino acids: CASSLDRSGYTF. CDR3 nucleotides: TGTGCCAGCAGCTTAGACAGGTCTGGCTACACCTTC.

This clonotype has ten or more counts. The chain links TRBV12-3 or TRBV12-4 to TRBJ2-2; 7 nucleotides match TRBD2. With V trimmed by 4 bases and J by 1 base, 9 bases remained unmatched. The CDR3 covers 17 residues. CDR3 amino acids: CASSYMVGGMNTGELFF. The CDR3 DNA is TGTGCCAGCAGTTATATGGTGGGAGGGATGAACACCGGGGAGCTGTTTTTT.

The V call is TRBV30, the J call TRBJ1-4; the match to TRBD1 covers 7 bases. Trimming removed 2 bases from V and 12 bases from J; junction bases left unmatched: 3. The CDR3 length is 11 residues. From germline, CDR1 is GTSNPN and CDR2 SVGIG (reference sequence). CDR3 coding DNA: TGTGCCTGGAGTCCCCAGGGGGAACTGTTTTTT. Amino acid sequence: CAWSPQGELFF.

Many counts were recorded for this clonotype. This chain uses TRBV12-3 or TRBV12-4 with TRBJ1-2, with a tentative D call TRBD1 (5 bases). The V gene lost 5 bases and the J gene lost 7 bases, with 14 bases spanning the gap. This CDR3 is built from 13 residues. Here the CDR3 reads CASSVGTGRGYTF. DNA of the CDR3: TGTGCCAGCAGTGTGGGGACGGGACGTGGCTACACCTTC.

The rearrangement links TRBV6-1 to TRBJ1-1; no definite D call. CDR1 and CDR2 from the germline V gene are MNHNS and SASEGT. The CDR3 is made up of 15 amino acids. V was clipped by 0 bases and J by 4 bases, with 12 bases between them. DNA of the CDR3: TGTGCCAGCAGTGAAGCCCCGGGAGTAGGCACTGAAGCTTTCTTT. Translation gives CASSEAPGVGTEAFF.

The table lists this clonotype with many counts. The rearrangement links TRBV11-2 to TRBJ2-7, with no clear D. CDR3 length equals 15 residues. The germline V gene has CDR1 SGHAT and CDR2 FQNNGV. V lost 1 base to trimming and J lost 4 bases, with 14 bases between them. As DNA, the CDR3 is TGTGCCAGCAGCTTAGGTCCGGTCCCAGCGTACGAGCAGTACTTC. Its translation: CASSLGPVPAYEQYF.

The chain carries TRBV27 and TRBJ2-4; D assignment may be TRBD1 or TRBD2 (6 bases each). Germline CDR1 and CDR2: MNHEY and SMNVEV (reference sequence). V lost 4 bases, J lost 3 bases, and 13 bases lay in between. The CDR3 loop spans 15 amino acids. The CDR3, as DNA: TGTGCCAGCAGTTCAGGGGCGCGGGGCAAAAACATTCAGTACTTC. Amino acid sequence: CASSSGARGKNIQYF.

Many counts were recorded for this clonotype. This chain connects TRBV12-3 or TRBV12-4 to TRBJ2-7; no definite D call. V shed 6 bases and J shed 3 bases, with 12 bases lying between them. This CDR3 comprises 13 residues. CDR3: CASSLGSVYEQYF. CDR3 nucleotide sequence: TGTGCCAGCAGCTTGGGGTCTGTCTACGAGCAGTACTTC.

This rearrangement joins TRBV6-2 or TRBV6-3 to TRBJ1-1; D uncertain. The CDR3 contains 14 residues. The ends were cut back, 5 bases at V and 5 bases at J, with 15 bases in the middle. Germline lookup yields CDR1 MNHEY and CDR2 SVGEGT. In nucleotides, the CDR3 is TGTGCCAGCAGTGAGGCTCCGTCTATAACTGAAGCTTTCTTT. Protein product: CASSEAPSITEAFF.

CDR3 DNA sequence: TGTGCCAGTAGCGTCCCGGGACTAGCGTACCATGAGCAGTTCTTC. Amino acids: CASSVPGLAYHEQFF. The chain recombines TRBV19 with TRBJ2-1, with 10 bases matching TRBD2. Germline assignment: CDR1 LNHDA and CDR2 SQIVND (reference sequence). The CDR3 runs 15 residues. The J segment lost 8 bases and the V segment lost 6 bases, leaving 10 bases of the junction unmatched.

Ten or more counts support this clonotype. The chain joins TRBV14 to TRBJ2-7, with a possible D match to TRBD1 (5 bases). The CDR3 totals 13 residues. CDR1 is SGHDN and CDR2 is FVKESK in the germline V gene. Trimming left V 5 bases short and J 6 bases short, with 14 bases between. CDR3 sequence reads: CASSTHQGSEQYF. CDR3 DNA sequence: TGTGCCAGCAGCACGCACCAGGGAAGCGAGCAGTACTTC.

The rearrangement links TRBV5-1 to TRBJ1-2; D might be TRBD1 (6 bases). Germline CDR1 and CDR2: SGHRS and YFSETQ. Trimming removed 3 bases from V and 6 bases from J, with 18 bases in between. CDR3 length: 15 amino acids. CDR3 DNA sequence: TGCGCCAGCAGCTCGGACGGGGGCAGGGGCGATGGCTACACCTTC. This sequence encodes CASSSDGGRGDGYTF.

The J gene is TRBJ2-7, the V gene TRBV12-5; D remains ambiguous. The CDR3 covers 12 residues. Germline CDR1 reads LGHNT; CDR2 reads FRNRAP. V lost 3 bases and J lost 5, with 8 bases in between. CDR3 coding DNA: TGTGCTAGTGGTTTATCTGAGGACGAGCAGTACTTC. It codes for CASGLSEDEQYF.